The T cell receptor beta chain under discussion was sequenced for a study of cytomegalovirus exposure and HLA in healthy donors. Turning to the study itself: The early release's HLA-typed donors yielded tens of millions of unique TCRs. Study observations and caveats: One variant, a missense change in DCLRE1C, was linked in a later analysis to TCR beta V- and J-gene trimming. Most TCR sequences were rare, but some public TCRs occurred in many donors.

Primers included in the PCR were 60 Vbeta and 13 Jbeta primers. Repertoires were generated with immunoSEQ multiplex PCR, while TCRdb's copy carries only in-frame clones and drops some. The table has about 140,000 clones, approximately 80% seen once; the top ten hold roughly 14%. Details on this clone: Antigen unknown.

CDR3 length: 14 amino acids. The ends lost 0 bases at V and 7 bases at J; junction bases unmatched: 6. CDR1 is SGHRS, CDR2 YFSETQ, per germline. The V gene is TRBV5-1, the J gene TRBJ2-7; 8 nucleotides align to TRBD1. The origin of this receptor is a middle-aged woman in good health and CMV-seronegative. Source material: PBMCs. The CDR3: CASSLGQGHREQYF. Written as DNA, the CDR3 is TGCGCCAGCAGCTTGGGACAGGGGCATAGGGAGCAGTACTTC.